Shown below are 26 T cell receptor beta chains from a single sample sequenced in a study of Tregs in tolerant kidney transplant recipients. Recipients received nonmyeloablative bone marrow transplants from related graft donors, with transient mixed chimerism. Clones were sequenced by immunoSEQ multiplex PCR, and TCRdb holds only the in-frame ones, with some missing. The sample includes fewer than 60,000 clones, around 90% of them seen just once. Here the sequenced sample was CD8+ T cells from blood (PBMCs), taken 24 months after the transplant. Every receptor here comes from a human patient who received a combined kidney and bone marrow transplant. Some of these T cells may belong to the graft donor.

The V gene is TRBV4-1, the J gene TRBJ2-7, with 8 bases fitting TRBD2. There are 17 residues in the CDR3. V trimming: 2 bases; J trimming: 1 base; junction bases outside the gene matches: 10. Germline V gene data show CDR1 as MGHRA and CDR2 as YSYEKL. CDR3 sequence reads: CASSQLAGRRASYEQYF. DNA for the CDR3: TGCGCCAGCAGCCAATTAGCGGGGCGCCGTGCATCCTACGAGCAGTACTTC.

The chain carries TRBV7-9 and TRBJ2-7; 8 bases align to TRBD1. CDR3 length equals 13 residues. Germline trimming cut 4 bases from V and 4 bases from J; bases unmatched to any gene: 3. Germline V gene lookup returns CDR1 SEHNR and CDR2 FQNEAQ (reference sequence). The CDR3 coding sequence is TGTGCCAGCAGCTGGCAGGGGGCGTACGAGCAGTACTTC. Protein product: CASSWQGAYEQYF.

The chain uses TRBV15 and TRBJ2-2, with D perhaps matching TRBD2 (5 bases). The CDR3 sequence is 16 residues long. V was shortened by 0 bases and J by 1 base, with 9 bases between the two germline ends. Germline V CDR1 and CDR2: LNHNV, YYDKDF (reference sequence). In DNA, the CDR3 is TGTGCCACCAGCAGAGATTACGGGGTGAACACCGGGGAGCTGTTTTTT. As protein: CATSRDYGVNTGELFF.

The chain carries TRBV5-5 and TRBJ2-7; 13 nucleotides match TRBD2. The CDR3 sequence is 18 residues long. Germline CDR1 SGHKS, CDR2 YYEKEE (reference sequence). The junction had 13 bases not matched to a gene; V was cut back by 3 bases and J by 4 bases. In nucleotides, the CDR3 is TGTGCCAGCAGCTACGGACTAGCGGGAGTCCTCAAAGGGTACGAGCAGTACTTC. Protein: CASSYGLAGVLKGYEQYF.

The V and J genes are TRBV10-2 and TRBJ1-2; D is unresolved. V lost 3 bases and J lost 4, with 15 bases in between. CDR1 is WSHSY, CDR2 SAAADI, per germline. CDR3 length: 15 amino acids. CDR3 bases: TGCGCCAGCAGTGAAAAGACCTCCAGACTCTATGGCTACACCTTC. This sequence encodes CASSEKTSRLYGYTF.

This clone occurred once. The V call is TRBV27, the J call TRBJ2-6; D perhaps matches TRBD1 (6 bases). Germline-derived CDR1 and CDR2 are MNHEY and SMNVEV (reference sequence). The CDR3 loop spans 17 amino acids. Trimming cost V 3 bases and J 0 bases, with 12 bases left between them. CDR3 nucleotides: TGTGCCAGCAGTTTTCTGGACAGCAACTCTGGGGCCAACGTCCTGACTTTC. Its translation: CASSFLDSNSGANVLTF.

This sequence joins TRBV9 and TRBJ1-4; 11 bases are a match to TRBD1. Germline assignment: CDR1 SGDLS and CDR2 YYNGEE. Trimming at V came to 3 bases and at J to 10 bases, leaving 2 bases not matched to a gene. The length of the CDR3 is 13 residues. The CDR3 here is CASSAGTGGKLFF. The CDR3 bases are TGTGCCAGCAGCGCCGGGACAGGGGGAAAACTGTTTTTT.

The chain combines TRBV27 with TRBJ2-7, with 11 positions matching TRBD2. V shed 5 bases and J 3 bases; nucleotides not matched to a gene: 6. The CDR3 consists of 15 residues. CDR1 is MNHEY and CDR2 is SMNVEV in the germline V gene (reference sequence). The CDR3 DNA reads TGTGCCAGCAGTCTAGTAGCGGGAGGGGTCTACGAGCAGTACTTC. This gives the protein CASSLVAGGVYEQYF.

CDR3 sequence reads: CASRLVGGGNQPQHF. The CDR3 DNA is TGTGCCAGCCGCCTGGTAGGGGGGGGCAATCAGCCCCAGCATTTT. The genes are TRBV19 and TRBJ1-5; D might be TRBD1 (6 bases). Germline V gives CDR1 LNHDA, CDR2 SQIVND (reference sequence). The V and J ends lost 9 bases and 2 bases respectively, with 17 bases between them. The CDR3 sequence is 15 residues long.

This chain joins TRBV19 and TRBJ2-3; 7 bases agree with TRBD1. J lost 2 bases, V lost 5 bases, and 10 bases had no gene match. In germline, CDR1 is LNHDA, CDR2 SQIVND (reference sequence). The CDR3 is 16 amino acids. CDR3 nucleotide sequence: TGTGCCAGTAGTCGCGAGGGACAGAGTTTCACAGATACGCAGTATTTT. Translated: CASSREGQSFTDTQYF.

The V gene is TRBV7-6, the J gene TRBJ2-1; perhaps TRBD1 as D (6 bases). Trimming took off 5 bases at V and 7 bases at J, with 9 bases between the two ends. CDR1 is SGHVS and CDR2 is FNYEAQ in the germline V gene. The CDR3 consists of 12 residues. In nucleotides, the CDR3 is TGTGCCAGCAGCCCACAGGGAAATGAGCAGTTCTTC. Translating gives CASSPQGNEQFF.

V usage is TRBV27 and J usage is TRBJ2-1, with D maybe TRBD1 (7 bases). This CDR3 is built from 15 residues. From germline, CDR1 is MNHEY and CDR2 SMNVEV (reference sequence). V lost 3 bases to trimming and J lost 6 bases, with 15 bases between them. CDR3 region: CASSFGGGYGNEQFF. In nucleotides, the CDR3 is TGTGCCAGCAGTTTCGGAGGGGGCTATGGCAATGAGCAGTTCTTC.

In this sample, this clone turned up once. V and J are TRBV11-1 and TRBJ2-7; the match to TRBD1 covers 8 bases. This CDR3 spans 15 amino acids. V lost 5 bases to trimming and J lost 4 bases; unmatched junction nucleotides: 10. Germline CDR1 reads SGHAT; CDR2 reads FQDESV (reference sequence). CDR3 sequence (DNA): TGTGCCAGCAGCCCGACCGGGACAGGAGGATACGAGCAGTACTTC. This codes for CASSPTGTGGYEQYF. Using reference TRBV11-1 and TRBJ2-7 for the parts outside the CDR3, the full variable domain is EAEVAQSPRYKITEKSQAVAFWCDPISGHATLYWYRQILGQGPELLVQFQDESVVDDSQLPKDRFSAERLKGVDSTLKIQPAELGDSAMYLCASSPTGTGGYEQYFGPGTRLTVT.

The chain recombines TRBV13 with TRBJ2-7, with 9 bases identical to TRBD2. Germline lookup yields CDR1 PRHDT and CDR2 FYEKMQ (reference sequence). This CDR3 spans 14 amino acids. Trimming cost V 2 bases and J 3 bases; bases outside gene matches: 2. The CDR3 nucleotides are TGTGCCAGCAGCTTATCTAGCGGGAACTACGAGCAGTACTTC. Its protein is CASSLSSGNYEQYF.

The rearrangement uses TRBV7-9 and TRBJ2-5; 11 bases are a match to TRBD2. There are 18 residues in the CDR3. The ends lost 3 bases at V and 2 bases at J; junction bases unmatched: 11. CDR1 is SEHNR and CDR2 is FQNEAQ in the germline V gene (reference sequence). This CDR3 is CASSLPIRLAGRQETQYF. CDR3 DNA: TGTGCCAGCAGCTTGCCCATCAGACTAGCGGGGAGACAAGAGACCCAGTACTTC.

The chain combines TRBV21-1 with TRBJ1-2; TRBD1 reflects the table's D call only, with no check against the DNA. TRBV21-1 is reported as a pseudogene. The CDR3 runs to 16 residues. CDR3: CASSKARDRENYGYTF. For the CDR3, the DNA is TGTGCCAGCAGCAAAGCGCGAGACAGGGAAAACTATGGCTACACCTTC.

The chain links TRBV19 to TRBJ2-2, with a weak D call TRBD2 (5 bases). Germline V gene lookup returns CDR1 LNHDA and CDR2 SQIVND (reference sequence). The length of the CDR3 is 15 residues. Trimming took off 3 bases at V and 4 bases at J, with 12 bases between the two ends. In nucleotides, the CDR3 is TGTGCCAGTAGTATCGGAGCACGGGGCACCGGGGAGCTGTTTTTT. Translated: CASSIGARGTGELFF.

The rearrangement joins TRBV27 to TRBJ2-3; 9 bases align to TRBD1. The J segment lost 4 bases and the V segment lost 2 bases, leaving 4 bases of the junction unmatched. From germline, CDR1 is MNHEY and CDR2 SMNVEV (reference sequence). This CDR3 has 15 residues. CDR3 DNA: TGTGCCAGCAGTTTAACAGGGGGCAAGGCAGATACGCAGTATTTT. Translated, it gives CASSLTGGKADTQYF.

The chain combines TRBV9 with TRBJ2-2; perhaps TRBD2 as D (5 bases). V shed 0 bases and J shed 2 bases, with 20 bases lying between them. This CDR3 region has 19 residues. Germline V gene sequence: CDR1 SGDLS, CDR2 YYNGEE. Written as DNA, the CDR3 is TGTGCCAGCAGCGTAGCAGCAGCGCGGGCTCTGATCAACACCGGGGAGCTGTTTTTT. It codes for CASSVAAARALINTGELFF.

The J gene is TRBJ2-7, the V gene TRBV5-5, with TRBD1 matching 9 bases. The CDR3 totals 12 residues. V dropped 3 bases and J dropped 7; count of bases not matched to a gene: 2. Germline values: CDR1 SGHKS, CDR2 YYEKEE (reference sequence). CDR3 amino acids: CASSWTGEEQYF. DNA of the CDR3: TGTGCCAGCAGCTGGACAGGGGAAGAGCAGTACTTC. Complete variable domain (other parts from reference TRBV5-5 and TRBJ2-7): DAGVTQSPTHLIKTRGQQVTLRCSPISGHKSVSWYQQVLGQGPQFIFQYYEKEERGRGNFPDRFSARQFPNYSSELNVNALLLGDSALYLCASSWTGEEQYFGPGTRLTVT.

CDR3 residues: CASSFLGDSGNTIYF. CDR3 coding DNA: TGTGCCAGCAGTTTCCTAGGGGACTCTGGAAACACCATATATTTT. The chain uses TRBV28 and TRBJ1-3, with D perhaps matching TRBD1 (5 bases). The CDR3 runs to 15 residues. Germline-derived CDR1 and CDR2 are MDHEN and SYDVKM. With 3 bases removed from V and 0 bases from J, the gap between germline ends came to 9 bases. Full variable domain (remainder filled in from reference TRBV28 and TRBJ1-3): DVKVTQSSRYLVKRTGEKVFLECVQDMDHENMFWYRQDPGLGLRLIYFSYDVKMKEKGDIPEGYSVSREKKERFSLILESASTNQTSMYLCASSFLGDSGNTIYFGEGSWLTVV.

This clone was observed a single time. This chain joins TRBV28 and TRBJ2-3; 8 bases agree with TRBD2. Germline-derived CDR1 and CDR2 are MDHEN and SYDVKM. This CDR3 contains 14 residues. The trim removed 7 bases at V and 4 bases at J, leaving 7 bases unmatched. This CDR3 reads CASNERGTPDTQYF. The CDR3 bases are TGTGCCAGCAATGAGCGGGGGACCCCAGATACGCAGTATTTT.

The chain links TRBV19 to TRBJ2-2; 10 nucleotides line up with TRBD1. The germline CDR1 and CDR2 sequences are LNHDA and SQIVND (reference sequence). The CDR3 covers 16 residues. V trimming: 6 bases; J trimming: 7 bases; junction bases outside the gene matches: 11. CDR3 in DNA: TGTGCCAGTAGCAGATGGGGACAGGGGACGGACGGGGAGCTGTTTTTT. It yields the protein CASSRWGQGTDGELFF.

The rearrangement uses TRBV19 and TRBJ2-5; possible D gene TRBD1, 6 bases. Germline V gene lookup returns CDR1 LNHDA and CDR2 SQIVND (reference sequence). V was clipped by 5 bases and J by 0 bases, with 10 bases between them. There are 14 residues in the CDR3. The CDR3, as DNA: TGTGCCAGTAGTGTCGGACAGTACCAAGAGACCCAGTACTTC. It is translated as CASSVGQYQETQYF.

The rearrangement uses TRBV4-3 and TRBJ2-7; D is possibly TRBD2 (6 bases). Germline loops: CDR1 LGHNA, CDR2 YSLEER. This CDR3 is 16 amino acids long. The germline V and J ends were trimmed by 0 bases and 5 bases, with 17 bases remaining between them. CDR3 in amino acids: CASSQEAQGGSHEQYF. Written as DNA, the CDR3 is TGCGCCAGCAGCCAAGAGGCCCAGGGAGGTTCTCACGAGCAGTACTTC.

Remarks on this clone: The same CDR3 arises from other DNA sequences in this sample as well. This chain joins TRBV5-6 and TRBJ2-3; tentatively, D is TRBD2 (6 bases). Trimming took off 4 bases at V and 3 bases at J, with 6 bases between the two ends. The CDR3 is made up of 12 amino acids. CDR1 SGHDT and CDR2 YYEEEE come from the germline V gene. The CDR3 region has the DNA TGTGCCAGCAGCCGGGGGACAGATACGCAGTATTTT. Protein: CASSRGTDTQYF.